A single T cell receptor (beta chain) is shown here with its context. The repertoire was sequenced with immunoSEQ multiplex PCR; TCRdb's copy has only in-frame clones and lacks some. Of under 35,000 clones detected, about 81% appear once; the ten largest clones hold about 20%. CDR3 length equals 14 residues. V gave up 6 bases and J gave up 0 bases, with 6 bases separating them. The germline gives CDR1 LNHDA, CDR2 SQIVND (reference sequence). This sample is drawn from a study of OX40 agonist ivuxolimab in advanced cancers. As for the study in general: Enrolled patients in dose escalation had cancers that were hepatocellular carcinoma, melanoma, renal cell or head and neck cancer.

This clonotype originated in an adult with an advanced solid tumor such as melanoma, head and neck, liver or kidney cancer. The sample here was CD4+ or CD8+ T cells sorted from blood, taken in a trial of the OX40 agonist ivuxolimab. V is TRBV19 and J is TRBJ1-6, with D tentatively TRBD1 (6 bases). CDR3 in amino acids: CASRDSSYNSPLHF. The DNA for the CDR3 is TGTGCCAGTAGGGACAGCTCCTATAATTCACCCCTCCACTTT.